This TCR beta chain was sequenced during a study of cytomegalovirus exposure and HLA in healthy donors. Overall study results and limits: The authors judged a highly shared variant cluster likely a sequencing artifact. Common viral pathogens seemed to be connected with several of the most significant clusters, according to a later analysis. One variant, a missense change in DCLRE1C, was linked in a later analysis to TCR beta V- and J-gene trimming. In a later analysis, across HLA loci, associated TCR counts were highest for DRB1, lowest for HLA-C.

This CDR3 spans 12 amino acids. The V and J ends lost 1 base and 8 bases respectively, with 8 bases between them. Per the germline V gene, CDR1 is MGHRA and CDR2 is YSYEKL. This clone was counted only a few times. The antigen remains unidentified. Amplification used 60 Vbeta primers and 13 Jbeta primers. The repertoire was sequenced with immunoSEQ multiplex PCR; TCRdb's copy has only in-frame clones and lacks some. The sample has more than 150,000 clones, 80% seen once; the top ten hold about 1.9%. This clonotype was sampled from a woman between 25 and 40 years old in good health and CMV-seronegative. Sequenced: PBMCs. The chain couples TRBV4-1 to TRBJ1-2; a possible D gene is TRBD1 (5 bases). The DNA of the CDR3 is TGCGCCAGCAGCCAAGGACAGTTGGGCTACACCTTC. It codes for CASSQGQLGYTF.